The text below deals with one T cell receptor beta chain. Its antigen specificity is not known. No per-base quality is available; no much larger clone lies one base away. This sample is drawn from a study of T cells after posttransplantation cyclophosphamide (dated by TCRdb to about 2016). Regarding the research as a whole: T cell repertoire reconstitution was tracked by TRB sequencing after myeloablative bone marrow transplantation in which posttransplantation cyclophosphamide was used as GVHD prophylaxis. Samples from fewer than 40 PTCy-treated patients and some 16 related bone marrow donors of those patients were subjected to antigen receptor sequencing. TRB sequencing was performed on blood from all 35 or so PTCy patients with 1-year posttransplant specimens. In 3 patients, TRB sequencing was also performed on up to about 3 more blood samples taken 2 to 5.2 years after transplant, and in 4 patients, pretransplant blood was also TRB-sequenced. TRA and TRB clonality were tightly correlated in 9 or 10 samples, so subsequent TCR analyses focused on TRB only. Public TRB sequences were queried against a database of over 3,600 sequences associated with responses to pathogens, tumor antigens, self-antigens and alloantigens.

Spanning cysteine to phenylalanine, the CDR3 consists of 16 amino acids. The DNA shown is the 48-base CDR3, in frame from base 1. From the germline V gene, CDR1 is SGDLS and CDR2 is YYNGEE. After removal of 4 bases from V and 5 bases from J, the junction retains 10 bases not matched to a gene. Genomic DNA was used for TRB sequencing, which was performed with the immunoSEQ assay at survey resolution or with the hsTCRB kit. The paper's data handling went like this. Initial read processing used immunoSEQ software, and repertoire analyses used the LymphoSeq R package. Clonality was computed as 1 minus normalized Shannon entropy; Gini coefficient was also calculated for each TRB dataset. To infer phenotypes in unsorted samples, TRB sequences from sorted subsets of the recipient or donor were mapped onto unsorted samples from the same recipient. TCRdb mirrors the immuneACCESS table, restricted to in-frame sequences. Some clones are absent from its copies; in checked studies, under half trace to an unresolved V gene, and the reason for the others is unknown. That table furnishes V, J and clone size, whereas the DNA furnished D and trimming. This sample holds more than 30,000 clones; 75% to 95% were observed only once. The ten top clones hold just under 0.25% of the sample.

To count as naive, T cells had to be viable CD3+CD4+ or CD3+CD8+ cells with a CCR7+CD45RA+CD45RO-CD95-CD27+CD28+ profile. Peripheral blood samples were provided by related bone marrow donors on the day of marrow donation. Peripheral blood and bone marrow mononuclear cells were isolated by Ficoll-Hypaque density centrifugation and were cryopreserved. CD4+ and CD8+ T cells, including naive and memory subsets, were sorted by FACS on a FACSAria II. Study-wide conclusions, independent of this receptor: Donor-recipient similarity was low at 1-2 months but rose over the first year, and later blood repertoires were often dominated by donor CD8+ memory clones. The TRB repertoires of T cells infiltrating skin or GI tract showed only limited overlap with the TRB repertoires of T cells in blood. Across the approximately 48 patients, TRB clonality was highly associated with recipient CMV seropositivity and CMV reactivation, and diversity with PTCy was similar to that in the CNI/methotrexate controls.

Recombination connected TRBV9 to TRBJ2-1; the junction holds 9 bases that match TRBD2. The sample taken for sequencing was naive CD4+ T cells sorted from PBMCs. The clonotype comes from an older woman in good health, CMV-negative, and a related stem cell transplant donor. The bases read TGTGCCAGCAGCTCGTCCTGGGCTAGCGGGGACAATGAGCAGTTCTTC. This translates into CASSSSWASGDNEQFF.